This T cell receptor beta chain is from a study of blood T cell repertoires in COVID-19 (dated by TCRdb to 2019 to 2021). Regarding the research as a whole: The collaborator samples originated in the United States, Italy and Spain and spanned the acute and convalescent phases of COVID-19. The material from the prospective study consisted of cDNA or gDNA derived from T cells, B-cell-depleted T cells, or PBMCs. Subjects who had been exposed to COVID-19, were actively infected with it, or had recovered from it provided the deeply sampled blood TCRbeta repertoires that made up the dataset. A freely available public database, intended as a resource for researchers studying the immune response to SARS-CoV-2, is where the repertoires were released. Where available, HLA class I and class II types were obtained from metadata supplied by the sample provider rather than from assay-based typing. The samples were drawn from the first 160 participants of the ongoing ImmuneRACE study and from 950 to 1,500 subjects provided by 6 global collaborators. Sample metadata almost always included a de-identified subject ID, COVID-19 status, age in years and sex. Findings and caveats that apply to the study as a whole: The quantity of clinical and demographic metadata differed by source and by participant and was supplied without curation.

TCRbeta CDR3 regions were amplified from genomic DNA by means of the immunoSEQ Assay, a bias-controlled multiplex PCR. The study's processing was this. Nucleated cell counts per sample were estimated from amplification of reference gene primers within the assay. Sequence reads were collapsed and filtered to measure the absolute abundance of every unique TCRbeta CDR3 rearrangement. For each sample, productive Simpson clonality was calculated as the square root of Simpson's diversity index over productive rearrangements. Imported from immuneACCESS, the table was reduced by TCRdb to in-frame sequences with V and J called. These copies leave out some clones; in studies compared against another copy, an unresolved V gene accounts for under half, and the cause of the remainder is not known. V and J calls plus clone size are reproduced from that table; the DNA served to infer D and trimming. The table for this sample lists 150,000 to 200,000 clones; roughly 89% of them were counted only once. The ten largest clones take up about 0.96% of the sample.

Another Seattle source contributed samples from volunteer blood donors who had recovered from COVID-19. Whole blood was collected in K2EDTA tubes by collaborating institutions according to the institutions' own protocols. For TCRbeta analysis, collaborators shipped samples as frozen whole blood, isolated PBMCs, or DNA extracted from either of those sample types. The germline V gene provides CDR1 SGHAT and CDR2 FQNNGV. Measured from the cysteine to the phenylalanine, the CDR3 is 17 residues long. Only the CDR3 DNA stays, 51 bases, in frame from base 1. From V the trimming removes 4 bases and from J it removes 2 bases, while the gene matches leave 9 bases of the junction unaccounted for. In regard to this clone: This clone's antigen is unknown. Nothing much larger sits one base from this clone, and base qualities are not available.

The receptor comes from a woman aged 18-29 years who had recovered from COVID-19. The sequence joins TRBV11-2 to TRBJ2-3; 10 central nucleotides agree with TRBD2. Sequences were obtained from peripheral blood. The CDR3 region has the sequence CASSSFGLAGVTDTQYF. The bases read TGTGCCAGCAGCTCCTTCGGCCTAGCGGGAGTCACAGATACGCAGTATTTT.